This T cell receptor (beta chain) was recorded in a study of T cells in localized non-small cell lung cancer. The study's findings and limits: Elevated blood T cell density was associated with longer overall survival. For the top 100 tumor clones, a median roughly 56 also appeared in adjacent lung. Heterogeneity cannot be ruled out, as sequencing used one tumor region only.

A word on this clone: Its antigen remains unidentified.

Trimming cost V 10 bases and J 5 bases; bases outside gene matches: 13. Germline values: CDR1 MDHEN, CDR2 SYDVKM. The CDR3 runs 14 residues. Only in-frame clones appear in the TCRdb table, and some are missing; sequencing was by immunoSEQ multiplex PCR. The sample has some 25,000 clones, about 86% seen once. Sequencing used peripheral blood, obtained before any cancer treatment. V gene TRBV28 combines with J gene TRBJ1-2, with 7 positions matching TRBD1. The sequence came from a male donor at least 60 years old with stage II squamous cell lung carcinoma. The CDR3 sequence is CATHVPGQTYGYTF. In nucleotides, the CDR3 is TGTGCCACCCACGTCCCGGGACAGACTTATGGCTACACCTTC.